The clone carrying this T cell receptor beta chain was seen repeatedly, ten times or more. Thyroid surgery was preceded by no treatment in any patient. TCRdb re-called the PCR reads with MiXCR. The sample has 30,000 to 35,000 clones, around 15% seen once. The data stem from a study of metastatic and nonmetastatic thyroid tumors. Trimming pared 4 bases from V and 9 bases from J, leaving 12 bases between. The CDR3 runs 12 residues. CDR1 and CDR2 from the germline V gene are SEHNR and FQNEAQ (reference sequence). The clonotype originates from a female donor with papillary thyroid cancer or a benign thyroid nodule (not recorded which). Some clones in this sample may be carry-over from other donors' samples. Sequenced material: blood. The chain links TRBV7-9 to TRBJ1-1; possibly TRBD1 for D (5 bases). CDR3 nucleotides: TGTGCCAGCAGCTCCGGACATTCCCAAGCTTTCTTT. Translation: CASSSGHSQAFF.